This paragraph reports one T cell receptor (beta chain). What it binds is unknown. PCR was performed a second time for roughly 7 to 11 cycles using a sample-barcoded 5' primer and a J-beta primer mix. TCRdb reprocessed the 5' RACE reads with MiXCR, giving one entry per CDR3 protein. The sample shows about 750,000 distinct CDR3 sequences, 53% of them seen only once. The data originate from a study of blood T cells in healthy people across ages. Whole-study results and caveats: TCR beta diversity per million T cells fell roughly linearly with age.

The CDR3 is 12 residues long. The V end was cut by 6 bases, the J end by 13 bases, with 16 bases between. They isolated at least 6 million PBMCs from each sample. The V gene is TRBV12-3 or TRBV12-4, the J gene TRBJ2-4; a weak D match, TRBD2 (5 bases). This TCR came from an older man in good health. The specimen was blood. CDR3 sequence reads: CASSPGIPGQYF. The CDR3, as DNA: TGTGCCAGCAGCCCCGGGATACCGGGCCAGTACTTC.